The clone carrying this T cell receptor beta chain was counted many times. Its antigen is unknown. The sample comes from a study of T cells in Graves' hyperthyroidism and ophthalmopathy. Regarding the study as a whole: Blood held most thyroid clonotypes expanded above 0.001 frequency.

RNA transcripts provided the source from which TCR beta CDR3 regions were amplified. TCR CDR3 underwent first-round RT-PCR with the HTBI primer set. One entry per CDR3 protein, called by TCRdb with MiXCR from the multiplex PCR reads. The sample carries some 690,000 distinct CDR3 sequences, 17% recorded once. Uncontrolled infection, other autoimmune disease, pregnancy or lactation barred patients from enrollment. Diagnosing involved the use of clinical symptoms, serum thyroxine and TRAb, thyroid ultrasound and orbital computed tomography. Sequenced sample: blood. This clonotype originated in a man in his forties or fifties with Graves' hyperthyroidism.

The CDR3 is CSAPLLSGAGEQYF. The CDR3 bases are TGCAGTGCCCCTCTTTTATCGGGAGCGGGCGAGCAGTACTTC. The J gene is TRBJ2-7, the V gene TRBV20-1, with D tentatively TRBD2 (6 bases). This CDR3 region has 14 residues. Germline CDR1 is DFQATT and CDR2 is SNEGSKA (reference sequence). Trimming pared 6 bases from V and 6 bases from J, leaving 21 bases between.